The 17 T cell receptor beta chains below all came from one sample that was sequenced in a study of CD8 T cells in Susac syndrome. An amount of RNA that ranged from about 0.45 to 1 ug was reverse transcribed with random hexamers. TCRdb processed the immunoSEQ multiplex PCR reads anew with MiXCR; each CDR3 protein has one entry. The table records 210,000 or so distinct CDR3 sequences, 90% to 95% of them present only once. Sequenced material: CD8+ T cells from PBMCs. The receptors here all came from a human donor with multiple sclerosis.

The rearrangement links TRBV12-3 or TRBV12-4 to TRBJ2-1, with 11 bases that match TRBD2. Trimming cost V 7 bases and J 7 bases; bases outside gene matches: 12. This CDR3 has 16 residues. CDR3 bases: TGTGCCAGCACCGACAAGGGACTAGCGGAAGGGAATGAGCAGTTCTTC. Translating gives CASTDKGLAEGNEQFF.

This clonotype was detected once. This chain connects TRBV29-1 to TRBJ2-1; D not resolved. This CDR3 contains 14 residues. The germline CDR1 and CDR2 sequences are SQVTM and ANQGSEA. The V gene lost 6 bases and the J gene lost 9 bases, with 21 bases spanning the gap. The chain's CDR3 is CSVPSVENRPEQFF. In DNA form, the CDR3 reads TGCAGCGTACCGTCCGTAGAGAATCGCCCTGAGCAGTTCTTC.

The CDR3 DNA is TGTGCCAGCAGTTACTCAACGGCCAGTCGGGACACTGAAGCTTTCTTT. This gives the protein CASSYSTASRDTEAFF. This chain joins TRBV6-2 or TRBV6-3 and TRBJ1-1; no reliable D call. This CDR3 has 16 amino acids. With 0 bases removed from V and 3 bases from J, the gap between germline ends came to 14 bases. Germline loops: CDR1 MNHEY, CDR2 SVGEGT.

This chain connects TRBV5-6 to TRBJ2-7, with 7 bases lining up with TRBD1. The CDR3 is made up of 13 amino acids. Looked up from germline, CDR1 is SGHDT and CDR2 is YYEEEE. The J segment lost 2 bases and the V segment lost 5 bases, leaving 4 bases of the junction unmatched. The CDR3 DNA sequence: TGTGCCAGCAGTGGGGACAGTACCTACGAGCAGTACTTC. As protein: CASSGDSTYEQYF.

V gene TRBV18 combines with J gene TRBJ2-1, with 16 bases fitting TRBD2. Losses at the gene ends were 3 bases for V and 10 bases for J; bases not matched to a gene: 6. Germline V gives CDR1 KGHSH, CDR2 LQKENI. The CDR3 is 16 amino acids. The CDR3 sequence is CASSPPKGLAGGEQFF. Here the CDR3 DNA reads TGTGCCAGCTCACCCCCAAAGGGACTAGCGGGAGGGGAGCAGTTCTTC.

The V gene is TRBV23-1, the J gene TRBJ1-1; D is undetermined. TRBV23-1 is assigned to the ORF class and has an uncertain function. The CDR3 spans 15 residues. Trimming took off 0 bases at V and 4 bases at J, with 12 bases between the two ends. This CDR3 is CASSQSRVRSTEAFF. The CDR3 DNA reads TGCGCCAGCAGTCAATCGAGGGTGAGGTCCACTGAAGCTTTCTTT.

This chain connects TRBV27 to TRBJ1-5, with D possibly being TRBD1 (6 bases). CDR3 length: 16 residues. CDR1 MNHEY and CDR2 SMNVEV come from the germline V gene (reference sequence). Trimming stripped 3 bases from V and 4 bases from J, with 16 bases between. As DNA, the CDR3 is TGTGCCAGCAGTTTGAGGGGGGGATTGGAAAATCAGCCCCAGCATTTT. It translates to CASSLRGGLENQPQHF.

The chain is built from TRBV12-3 or TRBV12-4 and TRBJ1-5; D is uncertain. V dropped 3 bases and J dropped 4 bases, with 16 bases sitting between them. CDR3 length: 16 residues. CDR3 residues: CASSFAGVGENQPQHF. The CDR3 DNA reads as TGTGCCAGCAGTTTTGCCGGGGTAGGAGAAAATCAGCCCCAGCATTTT.

A few counts support this clonotype. The CDR3 spells CASSSGGTEAFF. DNA for the CDR3: TGTGCCAGCAGTTCCGGAGGAACTGAAGCTTTCTTT. V is TRBV6-5 and J is TRBJ1-1; D ambiguous. Deletions cut 4 bases from V and 5 bases from J, with 8 bases between. The CDR3 spans 12 residues. CDR1 MNHEY and CDR2 SVGAGI come from the germline V gene.

V gene TRBV4-2 combines with J gene TRBJ2-5; TRBD2 is a possible D gene (6 bases). In germline, CDR1 is LGHNA, CDR2 YNFKEQ. The CDR3 length is 18 residues. The ends were cut back, 1 base at V and 5 bases at J, with 23 bases in the middle. CDR3 DNA: TGTGCCAGCAGCCAAGGAATTAGGACGGGGGTCGCTGGGGAGACCCAGTACTTC. Amino acid sequence: CASSQGIRTGVAGETQYF.

V and J are TRBV5-1 and TRBJ2-2, with 9 bases fitting TRBD2. V shed 5 bases, J shed 0 bases, and the junction held 5 bases outside the gene matches. CDR3 length equals 16 residues. From germline, CDR1 is SGHRS and CDR2 YFSETQ. The CDR3 is CASSLWTSANTGELFF. CDR3 DNA sequence: TGCGCCAGCAGTCTTTGGACTAGCGCGAACACCGGGGAGCTGTTTTTT.

The chain is built from TRBV10-3 and TRBJ2-3, with 9 nucleotides matching TRBD2. The CDR3 covers 15 residues. The germline CDR1 and CDR2 sequences are ENHRY and SYGVKD. Trimming at V came to 5 bases and at J to 1 base, leaving 4 bases not matched to a gene. CDR3 protein: CAISLAGPGTDTQYF. CDR3 DNA: TGTGCCATCAGTCTAGCGGGGCCGGGCACAGATACGCAGTATTTT.

The table lists this clonotype with a few counts. This chain connects TRBV6-2 or TRBV6-3 to TRBJ2-7; 8 bases agree with TRBD1. Trimming removed 8 bases from V and 5 bases from J; junction bases left unmatched: 5. This CDR3 is built from 12 residues. Germline CDR1 and CDR2: MNHEY and SVGEGT. The CDR3 bases are TGTGCCAGCGGACAGGGTTCCCACGAGCAGTACTTC. This sequence encodes CASGQGSHEQYF.

The chain uses TRBV15 and TRBJ2-5, with D possibly matching TRBD2 (5 bases). The V gene lost 5 bases and the J gene lost 2 bases, with 9 bases spanning the gap. From germline, CDR1 is LNHNV and CDR2 YYDKDF (reference sequence). The CDR3 totals 13 residues. The CDR3 DNA reads TGTGCCACCAGCCGGAGGAGTCAAGAGACCCAGTACTTC. Residues: CATSRRSQETQYF.

This rearrangement joins TRBV9 to TRBJ2-3; 8 nucleotides align to TRBD2. V lost 4 bases and J lost 9; bases outside the gene matches: 16. The V gene's germline CDR1 is SGDLS and CDR2 YYNGEE. The CDR3 contains 16 residues. CDR3 nucleotide sequence: TGTGCCAGCAGCCCCAGTAGCGGGGCTTCCCGGGCGACGCAGTATTTT. This gives the protein CASSPSSGASRATQYF.

The chain uses TRBV3-1 and TRBJ2-3; D is uncertain. Germline CDR1 and CDR2: LGHDT and YNNKEL (reference sequence). CDR3 length equals 16 residues. V lost 0 bases, J lost 6 bases, and 16 bases lay in between. The CDR3 region is CASSQDIVGLWDTQYF. The DNA for the CDR3 is TGTGCCAGCAGCCAAGATATAGTAGGTCTATGGGATACGCAGTATTTT.

The chain has TRBV29-1 and TRBJ2-1; D unresolved. The CDR3 sequence is 13 residues long. Germline lookup yields CDR1 SQVTM and CDR2 ANQGSEA. Trimming left V 5 bases short and J 4 bases short, with 12 bases between. The CDR3 DNA sequence: TGCAGCGTTCGAGGCCAGGAGTACAATGAGCAGTTCTTC. It yields the protein CSVRGQEYNEQFF.